A single sample is the source of the 28 T cell receptor beta chains below, sequenced in a study of blood T cell repertoires in COVID-19. The repertoire was sequenced with immunoSEQ multiplex PCR; TCRdb's copy has only in-frame clones and lacks some. Of 250,000 to 300,000 clones in the sample, over 75% were seen once. The sample consisted of peripheral blood. Source of these receptors: a woman in her 70s with COVID-19, enrolled during active disease.

The rearrangement uses TRBV5-4 and TRBJ2-6; TRBD2 aligns across 11 bases. The CDR3 extends over 17 amino acids. Germline assignment: CDR1 SGHNT and CDR2 YYREEE (reference sequence). With V trimmed by 0 bases and J by 1 base, 0 bases remained unmatched. CDR3 nucleotides: TGTGCCAGCAGCTTGGGACTAGCGGGATCTGGGGCCAACGTCCTGACTTTC. Protein: CASSLGLAGSGANVLTF.

The chain's CDR3 is CASSFTQNTEAFF. The CDR3 region has the DNA TGCGCCAGCAGCTTTACACAGAACACTGAAGCTTTCTTT. V is TRBV5-1 and J is TRBJ1-1; D is unresolved. The CDR3 is 13 amino acids. Germline CDR1 and CDR2: SGHRS and YFSETQ. The ends were cut back, 2 bases at V and 1 base at J, with 6 bases in the middle.

To note about this clone: At one end the junction does not follow the germline gene, possibly because of a read error. This chain uses TRBV27 with TRBJ2-7; 15 bases fit TRBD2. The CDR3 is 20 amino acids. CDR1 is MNHEY, CDR2 SMNVEV, per germline (reference sequence). CDR3 in DNA: TGTGCCAACAGTTTATCGCCAGGGACTAGCGGGAGGTTTCCTACCTACGAGCAGTACTTC. This sequence encodes CANSLSPGTSGRFPTYEQYF.

The rearrangement uses TRBV28 and TRBJ2-5, with D possibly being TRBD2 (6 bases). Deletions cut 1 base from V and 0 bases from J, with 15 bases between. In germline, CDR1 is MDHEN, CDR2 SYDVKM. This CDR3 has 17 amino acids. The CDR3 DNA follows: TGTGCCAGCAGTTTATCTAATCAAATAGCGGACCAAGAGACCCAGTACTTC. This codes for CASSLSNQIADQETQYF.

CDR3 in DNA: TGTGCCAGTACCCCCGGGGACAGCGCGACTAATACGCAGTATTTT. It is translated as CASTPGDSATNTQYF. V and J are TRBV19 and TRBJ2-3; 7 positions match TRBD1. Germline-derived CDR1 and CDR2 are LNHDA and SQIVND (reference sequence). This CDR3 has 15 residues. V dropped 7 bases and J dropped 7; count of bases not matched to a gene: 14.

The J gene is TRBJ1-5, the V gene TRBV21-1; whether TRBD1, the table's D call, matches the DNA was not checked. TRBV21-1 is listed as a pseudogene. The length of the CDR3 is 15 residues. The CDR3 DNA follows: TGTGCCAGCAGTTCGTACATACAGGGTCGCCAGCCCCAGCATTTT. This gives the protein CASSSYIQGRQPQHF.

Turning to this clone: The sample holds other DNA sequences that translate to the same CDR3. V and J are TRBV28 and TRBJ1-2; D might be TRBD1 (5 bases). V lost 3 bases to trimming and J lost 5 bases, with 10 bases between them. In germline, CDR1 is MDHEN, CDR2 SYDVKM. This CDR3 comprises 13 residues. The CDR3 here is CASSLGQSYGYTF. The CDR3 coding sequence is TGTGCCAGCAGTTTGGGGCAGAGTTATGGCTACACCTTC.

This clone was counted a single time. The chain couples TRBV4-2 to TRBJ2-3; D is uncertain. The CDR3 spans 14 residues. V dropped 0 bases and J dropped 4 bases, with 8 bases sitting between them. The germline V gene encodes CDR1 LGHNA and CDR2 YNFKEQ. DNA of the CDR3: TGTGCCAGCAGCCAAGATGCTACGGCAGATACGCAGTATTTT. As protein: CASSQDATADTQYF.

The CDR3 is CASSDLSGSEWTDTQYF. The CDR3 DNA sequence: TGTGCCAGCAGCGACCTGAGCGGGAGTGAGTGGACAGATACGCAGTATTTT. V gene TRBV5-5 combines with J gene TRBJ2-3, with 8 bases that match TRBD2. Germline CDR1 reads SGHKS; CDR2 reads YYEKEE (reference sequence). The trim removed 4 bases at V and 3 bases at J, leaving 13 bases unmatched. The CDR3 covers 17 residues.

The chain couples TRBV13 to TRBJ1-1; TRBD1 matches at 8 bases. Looked up from germline, CDR1 is PRHDT and CDR2 is FYEKMQ (reference sequence). The CDR3 consists of 17 residues. The V and J ends lost 5 bases and 3 bases, in that order; junction bases with no gene match: 14. CDR3 sequence (DNA): TGTGCCAGCAGCCCCAGGGGGTGGGGACAGGCGGACACTGAAGCTTTCTTT. Amino acid sequence: CASSPRGWGQADTEAFF. Looking up the rest from reference TRBV13 and TRBJ1-1 gives the full variable domain: AAGVIQSPRHLIKEKRETATLKCYPIPRHDTVYWYQQGPGQDPQFLISFYEKMQSDKGSIPDRFSAQQFSDYHSELNMSSLELGDSALYFCASSPRGWGQADTEAFFGQGTRLTVV.

CDR3 DNA: TGTGCCAGCAGTTCCTCAGTCAAGGGGGCGAAATACGAGCAGTACTTC. Its translation: CASSSSVKGAKYEQYF. The J gene is TRBJ2-7, the V gene TRBV28; 7 bases align to TRBD1. The germline V gene encodes CDR1 MDHEN and CDR2 SYDVKM. The V and J ends lost 4 bases and 4 bases, in that order; junction bases with no gene match: 13. The CDR3 length is 16 residues.

The chain links TRBV18 to TRBJ2-2, with 8 positions matching TRBD2. The CDR3 is 14 amino acids. With V trimmed by 4 bases and J by 2 bases, 0 bases remained unmatched. The germline CDR1 and CDR2 sequences are KGHSH and LQKENI. This chain's CDR3 is CASSLAGNTGELFF. The CDR3 DNA sequence: TGTGCCAGCTCACTAGCGGGAAACACCGGGGAGCTGTTTTTT.

This chain joins TRBV3-1 (or the pseudogene TRBV3-2) and TRBJ2-3; 12 bases align to TRBD2. The J segment lost 3 bases and the V segment lost 3 bases, leaving 7 bases of the junction unmatched. Looked up from germline, CDR1 is LGHDT and CDR2 is YNNKEL (reference sequence). The CDR3 is 17 residues long. CDR3 in amino acids: CASSHSRTSGTTDTQYF. The CDR3 bases are TGTGCCAGCAGCCATTCCAGGACTAGCGGGACGACAGATACGCAGTATTTT.

This clone turned up a few times. The V gene is TRBV10-3, the J gene TRBJ1-2; 7 nucleotides match TRBD1. J lost 7 bases, V lost 5 bases, and 4 bases had no gene match. The CDR3 is 12 amino acids. Germline V CDR1 and CDR2: ENHRY, SYGVKD. The CDR3 region has the DNA TGTGCCATCAGTACAGGGGAGTCTGGCTACACCTTC. Amino acids: CAISTGESGYTF.

The rearrangement links TRBV7-3 to TRBJ2-6; 8 positions match TRBD1. V trimming: 4 bases; J trimming: 12 bases; junction bases outside the gene matches: 17. CDR1 is SGHTA and CDR2 is FQGTGA in the germline V gene. The CDR3 sequence is 17 residues long. CDR3 protein: CASSSPPGQGTLSVLTF. The CDR3 region has the DNA TGTGCCAGCAGCTCCCCGCCTGGACAGGGAACCTTGAGCGTCCTGACTTTC.

The gene calls are TRBV19 and TRBJ1-5; D possibly corresponds to TRBD1 (5 bases). The CDR3 has 17 amino acids. The germline V gene has CDR1 LNHDA and CDR2 SQIVND (reference sequence). Trimming stripped 9 bases from V and 0 bases from J, with 21 bases between. The CDR3 region is CASARGSSTDSNQPQHF. The CDR3 coding sequence is TGTGCCAGCGCTAGAGGTTCCTCGACAGATAGCAATCAGCCCCAGCATTTT.

This clone was seen more than once but under ten times. The chain is built from TRBV10-3 and TRBJ1-4; possible D gene TRBD1, 6 bases. Trimming took off 8 bases at V and 5 bases at J, with 12 bases between the two ends. The CDR3 has 13 amino acids. CDR1 ENHRY and CDR2 SYGVKD come from the germline V gene. CDR3 in amino acids: CAISRTENEKLFF. In DNA form, the CDR3 reads TGTGCCATCTCGCGGACAGAAAATGAAAAACTGTTTTTT.

This clone was detected a few times. The chain is built from TRBV28 and TRBJ2-1; 7 nucleotides agree with TRBD1. The CDR3 totals 17 residues. Germline V gives CDR1 MDHEN, CDR2 SYDVKM. Trimming cost V 6 bases and J 1 base; bases outside gene matches: 12. The CDR3 region is CASRLDRDPVSYNEQFF. The CDR3 region has the DNA TGTGCCAGCAGGCTAGACAGGGATCCTGTATCCTACAATGAGCAGTTCTTC.

The V gene is TRBV7-2, the J gene TRBJ1-4; possible D gene TRBD1, 5 bases. Trimming stripped 5 bases from V and 11 bases from J, with 24 bases between. This CDR3 comprises 16 residues. Looked up from germline, CDR1 is SGHTA and CDR2 is FQGNSA. The CDR3 sequence: CASSPPRQGLISKLFF. In DNA form, the CDR3 reads TGTGCCAGCAGCCCCCCCCGGCAGGGATTAATTAGTAAACTGTTTTTT.

The rearrangement joins TRBV27 to TRBJ2-2; 9 nucleotides match TRBD1. Per the germline V gene, CDR1 is MNHEY and CDR2 is SMNVEV (reference sequence). Trimming at V came to 7 bases and at J to 5 bases, leaving 8 bases not matched to a gene. The CDR3 is 15 residues long. The CDR3 region is CASTHPGQGTGELFF. In DNA, the CDR3 is TGTGCCAGCACGCACCCGGGACAGGGTACCGGGGAGCTGTTTTTT.

V usage is TRBV14 and J usage is TRBJ1-2; D is possibly TRBD1 (5 bases). Trimming stripped 0 bases from V and 6 bases from J, with 14 bases between. This CDR3 has 15 amino acids. Germline-derived CDR1 and CDR2 are SGHDN and FVKESK. In nucleotides, the CDR3 is TGTGCCAGCAGCCAAGATGTAGCGGGGCGTGATGGCTACACCTTC. It is translated as CASSQDVAGRDGYTF. The full variable domain, in which reference TRBV14 and TRBJ1-2 provide the parts outside the CDR3, is EAGVTQFPSHSVIEKGQTVTLRCDPISGHDNLYWYRRVMGKEIKFLLHFVKESKQDESGMPNNRFLAERTGGTYSTLKVQPAELEDSGVYFCASSQDVAGRDGYTFGSGTRLTVV.

The chain carries TRBV28 and TRBJ1-2, with 9 bases identical to TRBD1. This CDR3 is built from 14 residues. With V trimmed by 6 bases and J by 2 bases, 4 bases remained unmatched. Germline-derived CDR1 and CDR2 are MDHEN and SYDVKM. Here the CDR3 reads CASRRQGVNYGYTF. The CDR3 region has the DNA TGTGCCAGCAGGAGACAGGGGGTAAACTATGGCTACACCTTC.

The chain is built from TRBV28 and TRBJ1-2, with 7 bases identical to TRBD1. CDR1 and CDR2 (germline): MDHEN, SYDVKM. The CDR3 is 14 amino acids. V shed 6 bases, J shed 8 bases, and the junction held 12 bases outside the gene matches. CDR3: CASRPGQARAGYTF. The CDR3 DNA sequence: TGTGCCAGCAGACCCGGACAGGCACGAGCAGGCTACACCTTC.

This clone was detected only once. V usage is TRBV27 and J usage is TRBJ2-2, with 7 bases identical to TRBD2. J lost 1 base, V lost 6 bases, and 5 bases had no gene match. The CDR3 extends over 15 amino acids. Germline V gene data show CDR1 as MNHEY and CDR2 as SMNVEV (reference sequence). This CDR3 is CASRDGTMNTGELFF. The CDR3 coding sequence is TGTGCCAGCAGAGACGGGACTATGAACACCGGGGAGCTGTTTTTT.

This chain uses TRBV7-3 with TRBJ1-1; 11 bases are a match to TRBD1. Germline V gene sequence: CDR1 SGHTA, CDR2 FQGTGA. This CDR3 is 15 amino acids long. V dropped 5 bases and J dropped 5; count of bases not matched to a gene: 7. Here the CDR3 DNA reads TGTGCCAGCAGCCCCCGGACAGGGGGCCAAACTGAAGCTTTCTTT. Amino acids: CASSPRTGGQTEAFF. The complete variable domain, with remaining parts taken from reference TRBV7-3 and TRBJ1-1, reads GAGVSQTPSNKVTEKGKYVELRCDPISGHTALYWYRQSLGQGPEFLIYFQGTGAADDSGLPNDRFFAVRPEGSVSTLKIQRTERGDSAVYLCASSPRTGGQTEAFFGQGTRLTVV.

The chain is built from TRBV7-8 and TRBJ1-2; D may be TRBD1 (5 bases). This CDR3 has 13 residues. Trimming left V 5 bases short and J 5 bases short, with 12 bases between. Germline V gene sequence: CDR1 SGHVS, CDR2 FQNEAQ. The CDR3 spells CASSQKQEYGYTF. DNA for the CDR3: TGTGCCAGCAGCCAAAAACAGGAGTATGGCTACACCTTC.

The chain employs TRBV14 and TRBJ2-7; tentative D call: TRBD1 (6 bases). The CDR3 covers 14 residues. Germline CDR1 and CDR2: SGHDN and FVKESK. V was pared by 6 bases and J by 3 bases, with 15 bases between. The CDR3 region has the DNA TGTGCCAGCAGTCGACAGGTCGCGGACTACGAGCAGTACTTC. Encoded protein: CASSRQVADYEQYF.

The rearrangement links TRBV4-3 to TRBJ2-4, with TRBD2 as a possible D gene (6 bases). CDR1 and CDR2 (germline): LGHNA, YSLEER. This CDR3 is built from 13 residues. V lost 1 base, J lost 6 bases, and 7 bases lay in between. The CDR3 sequence: CASSQGGGNIQYF. CDR3 DNA: TGCGCCAGCAGCCAAGGGGGAGGAAACATTCAGTACTTC.